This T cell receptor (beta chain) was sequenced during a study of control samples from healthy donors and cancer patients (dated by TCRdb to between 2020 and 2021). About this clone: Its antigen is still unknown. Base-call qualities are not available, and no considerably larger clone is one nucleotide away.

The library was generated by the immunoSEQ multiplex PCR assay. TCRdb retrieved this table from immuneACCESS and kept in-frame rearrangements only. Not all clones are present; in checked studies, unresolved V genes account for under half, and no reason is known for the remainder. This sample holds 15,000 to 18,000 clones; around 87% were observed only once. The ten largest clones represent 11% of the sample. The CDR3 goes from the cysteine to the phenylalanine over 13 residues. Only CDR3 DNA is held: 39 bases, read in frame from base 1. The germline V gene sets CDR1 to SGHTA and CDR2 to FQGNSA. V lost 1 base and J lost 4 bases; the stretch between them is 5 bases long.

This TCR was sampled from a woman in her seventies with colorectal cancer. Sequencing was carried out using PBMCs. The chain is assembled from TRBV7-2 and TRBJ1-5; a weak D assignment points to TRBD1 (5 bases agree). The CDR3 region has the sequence CASSLDRNQPQHF. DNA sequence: TGTGCCAGCAGCTTAGACAGGAATCAGCCCCAGCATTTT.